Included here is one T cell receptor beta chain sequence, with context. What it recognizes is unknown. The unexposed donors gave CD4+ T cells in about 2011-2018, prior to COVID-19. Cryopreserved PBMCs were CD4-enriched, then split into naive and memory cells. This sample was included in a study of CD4 T cells in relation to SARS-CoV-2 and coronaviruses. Whole-study results and caveats: The assay detects memory recall responses, not culture-primed primary responses. Pre-pandemic and post-infection samples never came from the same donor.

J lost 2 bases, V lost 4 bases, and 3 bases had no gene match. There are 16 residues in the CDR3. CDR1 KGHSH and CDR2 LQKENI come from the germline V gene. Data came from immunoSEQ multiplex PCR; TCRdb stores just in-frame clones and leaves some out. The repertoire holds about 64,000 clones, with 94% as singletons. The sequencing sample was made of naive CD4+ T cells from PBMCs. Specified subset: naive CD4+ T cells isolated by negative enrichment. The chain is built from TRBV18 and TRBJ2-5; 14 bases are shared with TRBD2. The receptor was isolated from a human donor in good health. CDR3 nucleotides: TGTGCCAGCTCACTGGGACTAGCGGGAGATCAAGAGACCCAGTACTTC. Translated, it gives CASSLGLAGDQETQYF.